Below are 21 T cell receptor beta chains sequenced from a single sample in a study of T cells in Graves' hyperthyroidism and ophthalmopathy. TCR beta CDR3 sequences were amplified from RNA transcripts. Primed by the HTBI set, a first-round RT-PCR was run on the TCR CDR3. TCRdb passed the multiplex PCR reads through MiXCR, listing each CDR3 protein once. There are 600,000 to 900,000 distinct CDR3 sequences in the sample; over 15% occur only once, and approximately 8% lies in the top ten. Input material: blood. Receptor source: a man younger than 35 with Graves' hyperthyroidism.

This clonotype showed up many times. The CDR3 sequence is CASSPQGRAGSKNIQYF. The CDR3 DNA is TGTGCCAGCAGCCCGCAGGGACGGGCCGGATCGAAAAACATTCAGTACTTC. The chain has TRBV7-8 and TRBJ2-4; tentatively, D is TRBD1 or TRBD2 (5 bases each). The CDR3 extends over 17 amino acids. From germline, CDR1 is SGHVS and CDR2 FQNEAQ. Between the trimmed V and J ends, which lost 5 bases and 4 bases, there was a span of 21 bases.

As concerns this clonotype: In this CDR3 the conserved last residue, phenylalanine or tryptophan, is missing, so a read error is likely. The chain links TRBV5-8 to TRBJ2-7; 7 bases line up with TRBD1. CDR1 SGHTS and CDR2 YDEGEE come from the germline V gene. The CDR3 spans 15 residues. Unmatched junction bases numbered 7, after V lost 1 base and J lost 3 bases. The CDR3 DNA follows: TGTGCCAGCAGCTTGCCCCGACAGGGAATCTACGAGCAGTACTAC. It translates to CASSLPRQGIYEQYY.

This clonotype came up a few times. This rearrangement joins TRBV28 to TRBJ1-5; the D gene is possibly TRBD1 (5 bases). Germline CDR1 is MDHEN and CDR2 is SYDVKM. V dropped 5 bases and J dropped 0 bases, with 14 bases sitting between them. This CDR3 has 16 amino acids. CDR3 in DNA: TGTGCCAGCAGTACGCCGAGAGGGGCTAGCAATCAGCCCCAGCATTTT. Translating it yields CASSTPRGASNQPQHF.

The genes are TRBV29-1 and TRBJ2-7; D not resolved. V was trimmed by 0 bases and J by 3 bases, leaving 9 bases between them. Looked up from germline, CDR1 is SQVTM and CDR2 is ANQGSEA. The CDR3 is made up of 13 amino acids. The CDR3, as DNA: TGCAGCGTTGAAGAGGCTAGATACTACGAGCAGTACTTC. This encodes CSVEEARYYEQYF.

The rearrangement links TRBV28 to TRBJ2-1; 9 bases map to TRBD1. The CDR3 is 17 residues long. The germline CDR1 and CDR2 sequences are MDHEN and SYDVKM. V shed 3 bases, J shed 1 base, and the junction held 7 bases outside the gene matches. The CDR3 DNA follows: TGTGCCAGCAGTTTGGGGGGACAGGGAACATCCTACAATGAGCAGTTCTTC. Translated: CASSLGGQGTSYNEQFF.

This clonotype was found many times. V and J are TRBV2 and TRBJ1-1; TRBD1 is a possible D gene (5 bases). Trimming pared 3 bases from V and 6 bases from J, leaving 8 bases between. The CDR3 covers 12 residues. CDR1 and CDR2 from the germline V gene are SNHLY and FYNNEI. Here the CDR3 reads CASSDGGAEAFF. CDR3 nucleotides: TGTGCCAGCAGTGATGGAGGGGCTGAAGCTTTCTTT.

The V and J genes are TRBV10-2 and TRBJ2-1, with 14 bases matching TRBD2. This CDR3 has 18 amino acids. Germline V gene sequence: CDR1 WSHSY, CDR2 SAAADI. J was trimmed by 4 bases and V by 4 bases; bases with no gene match: 9. The CDR3 sequence is CASSGEIRLAGGYNEQFF. CDR3 DNA: TGCGCCAGCAGTGGGGAGATACGACTAGCGGGAGGGTACAATGAGCAGTTCTTC.

This clonotype was seen ten or more times. The chain is built from TRBV2 and TRBJ1-1; D gene unclear. V shed 6 bases and J shed 11 bases, with 13 bases lying between them. Germline V lookup: CDR1 SNHLY, CDR2 FYNNEI. The CDR3 has 11 amino acids. CDR3 DNA sequence: TGTGCCAGCAGGGAGACGTGGGAGGCTTTCTTT. This encodes CASRETWEAFF.

The rearrangement links TRBV7-3 to TRBJ2-1, with 11 bases aligning to TRBD2. With V trimmed by 3 bases and J by 9 bases, 7 bases remained unmatched. The CDR3 length is 15 residues. The germline V gene has CDR1 SGHTA and CDR2 FQGTGA. The CDR3 region is CASSLQLAGAGEQFF. In DNA form, the CDR3 reads TGTGCCAGCAGCTTGCAACTAGCGGGAGCAGGTGAGCAGTTCTTC.

V usage is TRBV20-1 and J usage is TRBJ2-2, with TRBD1 as a possible D gene (5 bases). The CDR3 covers 13 residues. Germline V CDR1 and CDR2: DFQATT, SNEGSKA (reference sequence). Trimming removed 6 bases at V and 7 bases at J, with 15 bases between. The CDR3 loop reads CSAQRGDNGELFF. The CDR3 nucleotides read TGCAGTGCCCAAAGGGGCGATAACGGGGAGCTGTTTTTT.

This clonotype was detected many times. This chain joins TRBV12-3 or TRBV12-4 and TRBJ2-7; TRBD2 matches 8 bases. V trimming: 3 bases; J trimming: 4 bases; junction bases outside the gene matches: 8. The CDR3 runs 15 residues. The CDR3 is CASSLRREGSYEQYF. The CDR3 coding sequence is TGTGCCAGCAGTTTGAGACGGGAGGGCTCTTACGAGCAGTACTTC.

This clonotype was counted a few times. The chain uses TRBV5-5 and TRBJ1-2; weak D call: TRBD1 (6 bases). Germline CDR1 and CDR2: SGHKS and YYEKEE (reference sequence). The germline V and J ends were trimmed by 4 bases and 7 bases, with 17 bases remaining between them. The CDR3 contains 14 residues. The DNA of the CDR3 is TGTGCCAGCAGCCGGTCGGGGGGGGCGGTTGGCTACACCTTC. It yields the protein CASSRSGGAVGYTF.

The CDR3 protein is CASSARTGLAGTVGELFF. In nucleotides, the CDR3 is TGCGCCAGCAGCGCTCGGACAGGGCTAGCGGGGACTGTCGGGGAGCTGTTTTTT. V usage is TRBV4-3 and J usage is TRBJ2-2, with D possibly being TRBD2 (9 bases). Trimming stripped 5 bases from V and 7 bases from J, with 26 bases between. Germline-derived CDR1 and CDR2 are LGHNA and YSLEER. This CDR3 has 18 residues.

The chain combines TRBV20-1 with TRBJ1-5; D is ambiguous. The CDR3 is 14 residues long. V gave up 1 base and J gave up 0 bases, with 7 bases separating them. The germline V gene has CDR1 DFQATT and CDR2 SNEGSKA (reference sequence). The CDR3, as DNA: TGCAGTGCTAGAGGGGATATTAGCAATCAGCCCCAGCATTTT. Translating gives CSARGDISNQPQHF.

This chain uses TRBV9 with TRBJ2-1; the match to TRBD2 covers 7 bases. CDR1 and CDR2 (germline): SGDLS, YYNGEE. With V trimmed by 1 base and J by 1 base, 8 bases remained unmatched. The CDR3 is made up of 17 amino acids. CDR3 nucleotides: TGTGCCAGCAGCGTACAGCTGGCGGGAGAATCCTACAATGAGCAGTTCTTC. Translating it yields CASSVQLAGESYNEQFF.

The chain uses TRBV3-1 and TRBJ2-2; D may be TRBD2 (5 bases). Trimming took 3 bases from V and 7 from J, leaving 15 bases between them. The CDR3 runs 15 residues. The germline CDR1 and CDR2 sequences are LGHDT and YNNKEL (reference sequence). The CDR3 loop reads CASSHGRTPGGELFF. The CDR3 nucleotides read TGTGCCAGCAGCCATGGGAGAACTCCCGGCGGGGAGCTGTTTTTT.

The gene calls are TRBV30 and TRBJ1-2; 8 nucleotides agree with TRBD1. Trimming at V came to 8 bases and at J to 9 bases, leaving 14 bases not matched to a gene. The CDR3 consists of 13 residues. Germline CDR1 and CDR2: GTSNPN and SVGIG (reference sequence). The CDR3, as DNA: TGTGCCGGCAGGGGGCTGCTACCATGGAGCTACACCTTC. Protein: CAGRGLLPWSYTF.

The sample holds many counts of this clonotype. This rearrangement joins TRBV9 to TRBJ1-2; TRBD1 matches 7 bases. J lost 6 bases, V lost 0 bases, and 2 bases had no gene match. Germline CDR1 is SGDLS and CDR2 is YYNGEE. This CDR3 has 13 amino acids. CDR3 nucleotides: TGTGCCAGCAGCGTAGAGGGGGCTAATGGCTACACCTTC. This codes for CASSVEGANGYTF.

The chain uses TRBV4-1 and TRBJ2-5, with D perhaps being TRBD1 or TRBD2 (5 bases each). This CDR3 has 18 residues. CDR1 and CDR2 (germline): MGHRA, YSYEKL. Trimming removed 1 base from V and 3 bases from J, with 21 bases in between. CDR3 sequence (DNA): TGCGCCAGCAGCCAAGGTGTTTCCGGGACCCTCTTGGAAGAGACCCAGTACTTC. Residues: CASSQGVSGTLLEETQYF.

This clonotype was seen a few times. The chain couples TRBV27 to TRBJ2-7; perhaps TRBD2 as D (5 bases). Trimming removed 5 bases at V and 3 bases at J, with 14 bases between. Germline V gene sequence: CDR1 MNHEY, CDR2 SMNVEV (reference sequence). The CDR3 has 14 residues. The CDR3 reads CASSPHRDLYEQYF. The CDR3 bases are TGTGCCAGCAGTCCCCACCGGGATCTCTACGAGCAGTACTTC.

In this sample, this clonotype turned up a few times. The J gene is TRBJ2-1, the V gene TRBV19; D is ambiguous. Per germline, CDR1 LNHDA and CDR2 SQIVND (reference sequence). The CDR3 sequence is 14 residues long. The ends were cut back, 7 bases at V and 0 bases at J, with 10 bases in the middle. The CDR3 loop is CASKPSISYNEQFF. The DNA of the CDR3 is TGTGCCAGTAAGCCCAGTATCTCCTACAATGAGCAGTTCTTC.